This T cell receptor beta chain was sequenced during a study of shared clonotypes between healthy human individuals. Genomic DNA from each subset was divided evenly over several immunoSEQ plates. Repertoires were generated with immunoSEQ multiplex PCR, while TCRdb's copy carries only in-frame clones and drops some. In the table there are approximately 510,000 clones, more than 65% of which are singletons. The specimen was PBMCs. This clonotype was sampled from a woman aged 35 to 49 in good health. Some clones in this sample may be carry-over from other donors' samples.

As DNA, the CDR3 is TGCGCCAGCAGCTTGGTGGGGAGGTCTACGCAGTATTTT. Encoded protein: CASSLVGRSTQYF. J is TRBJ2-3 and V is TRBV5-1; weak D call: TRBD2 (6 bases). Germline assignment: CDR1 SGHRS and CDR2 YFSETQ. V gave up 0 bases and J gave up 8 bases, with 10 bases separating them. The CDR3 totals 13 residues.